The clone carrying this T cell receptor beta chain was found a few times. Its antigen is unidentified. This entry belongs to a study of T-cell memory formation after mild COVID-19. V gave up 3 bases and J gave up 1 base, with 9 bases separating them. The length of the CDR3 is 14 residues. Study-wide results and caveats: A second wave expanding day 15 to 37 was CD4+-biased; contracting clones were balanced. A subset of responding clones appeared in pre-infection memory, suggesting cross-reactive memory joined. Largely, contracting CD4+ clones fell within CM and EM, and contracting CD8+ clones within EMRA.

5'RACE, which relied on constant-segment primers, yielded TCR alpha and TCR beta cDNA libraries carrying sample barcodes and UMIs. TCRdb independently ran MiXCR on the 5' RACE reads; one entry per CDR3 protein. The data show about 190,000 distinct CDR3 sequences, with about a sixth seen just once and 2.4% held by the top ten. Sequencing was performed on PBMCs or a T cell subset sorted from them (not recorded which). The chain has TRBV12-3 or TRBV12-4 and TRBJ1-1; D is ambiguous. This TCR was sampled from an adult woman who had mild COVID-19 (a few samples of this study predate the infection). Cell type and time point are not known. CDR3 residues: CASSFSGSNTEAFF. The DNA for the CDR3 is TGTGCCAGCAGTTTCTCGGGGTCGAACACTGAAGCTTTCTTT.